This TCR beta chain was sequenced in a study of post-analysis software for immune sequencing data. Whole-study findings and limits: Roughly 5 TRBV segments (TRBV5-6, TRBV5-1 and TRBV20-1 among them) occurred more frequently in patients than in controls. Significantly lower normalized Chao1 diversity was found in patients with multiple sclerosis relative to controls. The F measure placed samples prepared in the same batch into strongly shared clusters.

Unique-molecular-identifier-tagged TCR beta cDNA libraries were used. TCRdb processed the PCR reads anew with MiXCR; each CDR3 protein has one entry. The sample lists about 460,000 distinct CDR3 sequences; around 40% were seen once. Of note for this clonotype: The antigen remains unidentified.

The CDR3 extends over 17 amino acids. Losses at the gene ends were 0 bases for V and 5 bases for J; bases not matched to a gene: 13. Per germline, CDR1 DFQATT and CDR2 SNEGSKA (reference sequence). This rearrangement joins TRBV20-1 to TRBJ2-3; TRBD2 matches at 8 bases. This receptor was obtained from a girl between 10 and 17 years old with multiple sclerosis. The sample comprised blood. In DNA form, the CDR3 reads TGCAGTGCTAGAGATGATGAATTGGGCGGGGGGCGAGATACGCAGTATTTT. Translation gives CSARDDELGGGRDTQYF.